The next 5 T cell receptor beta chains were all read from a single sample in a study of technical replicates of blood from a handful of donors. The method was immunoSEQ multiplex PCR; TCRdb's version includes in-frame clones alone and lacks a portion of them. The sample consists of 75,000 to 95,000 clones, around 94% of them appearing once. The sequenced material came from T cells isolated from PBMCs. These receptors came from a human donor in good health.

This rearrangement joins TRBV7-9 to TRBJ2-7; TRBD1 might be the D (6 bases). Trimming removed 1 base from V and 3 bases from J, with 13 bases in between. Per germline, CDR1 SEHNR and CDR2 FQNEAQ (reference sequence). The CDR3 consists of 15 residues. The CDR3: CASSLVEAGDYEQYF. The DNA for the CDR3 is TGTGCCAGCAGCTTAGTTGAGGCAGGGGACTACGAGCAGTACTTC.

The CDR3 protein is CASSIPGTGDGYEQYF. In DNA, the CDR3 is TGTGCCAGTAGTATACCCGGGACAGGGGACGGCTACGAGCAGTACTTC. The rearrangement uses TRBV19 and TRBJ2-7, with TRBD1 matching over 10 bases. CDR1 is LNHDA and CDR2 is SQIVND in the germline V gene (reference sequence). The trim removed 2 bases at V and 3 bases at J, leaving 7 bases unmatched. There are 16 residues in the CDR3.

The V call is TRBV2, the J call TRBJ1-2; TRBD1 aligns across 7 bases. Trimming at V came to 3 bases and at J to 3 bases, leaving 1 base not matched to a gene. CDR3 size: 13 residues. Germline V gives CDR1 SNHLY, CDR2 FYNNEI. The CDR3 DNA is TGTGCCAGCAGTGATGACAGGGACTATGGCTACACCTTC. Its protein product is CASSDDRDYGYTF.

The chain recombines TRBV4-1 with TRBJ2-5; D perhaps matches TRBD2 (5 bases). Between the trimmed V and J ends, which lost 3 bases and 0 bases, there was a span of 8 bases. CDR1 and CDR2 from the germline V gene are MGHRA and YSYEKL. The CDR3 consists of 14 residues. CDR3 in DNA: TGCGCCAGCAGCCAGAGGGCGGACCAAGAGACCCAGTACTTC. Translated: CASSQRADQETQYF.

The chain employs TRBV12-5 and TRBJ1-6; TRBD1 agrees at 9 bases. V trimming: 6 bases; J trimming: 8 bases; junction bases outside the gene matches: 20. This CDR3 is 19 amino acids long. The V gene's germline CDR1 is LGHNT and CDR2 FRNRAP. CDR3 in DNA: TGTGCTAGTGGAATTTTGGGTCCCCGGACCGGGACAGGGTATTCACCCCTCCACTTT. Residues: CASGILGPRTGTGYSPLHF.